The 9 T cell receptor beta chains presented below share a single source sample, sequenced in a study of T cells in Graves' hyperthyroidism and ophthalmopathy. RNA transcripts served as the template for amplifying TCR beta CDR3 regions. Researchers ran a first-round RT-PCR on the TCR CDR3 using the HTBI primer set. In TCRdb, the multiplex PCR reads were re-called with MiXCR into one record per CDR3 protein. The sample records 500,000 to 650,000 distinct CDR3 sequences, 15% to 20% being singletons. The sequenced sample consisted of blood. Receptor source: a man between 40 and 49 years old with Graves' ophthalmopathy.

The chain joins TRBV5-4 to TRBJ2-2, with a tentative D call TRBD2 (5 bases). The CDR3 contains 15 residues. The germline V gene has CDR1 SGHNT and CDR2 YYREEE (reference sequence). Trimming took off 0 bases at V and 5 bases at J, with 11 bases between the two ends. The CDR3 region is CASSLGRAYTGELFF. The CDR3 bases are TGTGCCAGCAGCTTGGGGCGGGCCTATACCGGGGAGCTGTTTTTT.

This clonotype was detected ten times or more. The chain joins TRBV7-9 to TRBJ2-3; D is uncertain. Germline lookup yields CDR1 SEHNR and CDR2 FQNEAQ (reference sequence). V was cut by 1 base and J by 5 bases, with 13 bases left in between. This CDR3 comprises 15 residues. Here the CDR3 reads CASSLGTALEDTQYF. The CDR3, as DNA: TGTGCCAGCAGCTTAGGCACGGCACTGGAAGATACGCAGTATTTT.

This clonotype appeared many times. The chain links TRBV18 to TRBJ2-7, with D possibly being TRBD1 or TRBD2 (5 bases each). V lost 4 bases and J 0 bases, leaving 16 bases between the germline ends. This CDR3 is built from 16 residues. CDR1 and CDR2 (germline): KGHSH, LQKENI. The CDR3 region is CASSLTGRVRSYEQYF. The CDR3 DNA is TGTGCCAGCTCACTTACGGGACGTGTTCGCTCCTACGAGCAGTACTTC.

The V call is TRBV6-5, the J call TRBJ2-3, with 7 bases matching TRBD2. The CDR3 runs 16 residues. V was clipped by 4 bases and J by 2 bases; unmatched bases: 9. The V gene's germline CDR1 is MNHEY and CDR2 SVGAGI. CDR3 region: CASSSGRGDHTDTQYF. The CDR3 DNA follows: TGTGCCAGCAGTTCGGGTCGGGGGGACCACACAGATACGCAGTATTTT.

This clonotype has just one count. This rearrangement joins TRBV15 to TRBJ2-7, with D hard to call. CDR3 length: 15 amino acids. Germline V gives CDR1 LNHNV, CDR2 YYDKDF (reference sequence). V lost 5 bases and J lost 0, with 14 bases in between. The CDR3, as DNA: TGTGCCACCAGCGAAGGATGGGGATTCTCCTACGAGCAGTACTTC. Translated: CATSEGWGFSYEQYF.

This clonotype was seen only a few times. This sequence joins TRBV20-1 and TRBJ2-3; D is uncertain. There are 14 residues in the CDR3. Trimming removed 5 bases at V and 1 base at J, with 13 bases between. Per germline, CDR1 DFQATT and CDR2 SNEGSKA (reference sequence). DNA of the CDR3: TGCAGTGCTGGGCCGGGTAGGCGCACAGATACGCAGTATTTT. Its translation: CSAGPGRRTDTQYF.

The rearrangement links TRBV29-1 to TRBJ1-2; no clear D. V was shortened by 7 bases and J by 7 bases, with 13 bases between the two germline ends. The CDR3 runs to 11 residues. CDR1 and CDR2 (germline): SQVTM, ANQGSEA. The CDR3: CSAPTVSGYTF. The CDR3, as DNA: TGCAGCGCCCCGACTGTTAGTGGCTACACCTTC.

This clonotype was seen at least ten times. The V gene is TRBV7-9, the J gene TRBJ1-1; D gene ambiguous. Trimming pared 8 bases from V and 0 bases from J, leaving 22 bases between. CDR1 and CDR2 (germline): SEHNR, FQNEAQ (reference sequence). The CDR3 runs 17 residues. CDR3 nucleotides: TGTGCCAGCCTAAAAGGGTCAGGACCGATTATGAACACTGAAGCTTTCTTT. This encodes CASLKGSGPIMNTEAFF.

This clonotype was seen only a few times. This chain uses TRBV15 with TRBJ2-7, with 10 bases matching TRBD2. From germline, CDR1 is LNHNV and CDR2 YYDKDF (reference sequence). V was clipped by 4 bases and J by 5 bases; unmatched bases: 8. This CDR3 region has 15 residues. The CDR3 DNA sequence: TGTGCCACCAGCATAATAGCGGGGGGCTCGAACGAGCAGTACTTC. It yields the protein CATSIIAGGSNEQYF.